One and the same sample provided the 20 T cell receptor beta chains below, sequenced in a study of cytomegalovirus exposure and HLA in healthy donors. A multiplex PCR was run with 60 Vbeta primers and 13 Jbeta primers. Method: immunoSEQ multiplex PCR; TCRdb's copy keeps in-frame clones and lacks some. The data hold roughly 120,000 clones, with around 81% observed a single time. Sequencing used PBMCs. The receptors come from a woman in her forties in good health and CMV-seronegative.

This clone was detected only a few times. The V call is TRBV6-6, the J call TRBJ1-5, with D maybe TRBD1 (5 bases). V lost 11 bases and J 4 bases, leaving 18 bases between the germline ends. From germline, CDR1 is MNHNY and CDR2 SVGAGI (reference sequence). The CDR3 is 14 residues long. CDR3 sequence (DNA): TGTGCCTCCCAGCACGGACAAAAAAATCAGCCCCAGCATTTT. Translated, it gives CASQHGQKNQPQHF.

The chain has TRBV14 and TRBJ1-1; the D gene is possibly TRBD1 (6 bases). The V end lost 1 base, the J end lost 9 bases, and 15 bases lay between the germline ends. CDR1 is SGHDN and CDR2 is FVKESK in the germline V gene. CDR3 length: 14 amino acids. CDR3 in DNA: TGTGCCAGCAGCCAAGGAGGGGGGGGGTATCAAGCTTTCTTT. Protein product: CASSQGGGGYQAFF.

The V and J genes are TRBV11-2 and TRBJ2-1, with TRBD2 matching over 7 bases. The V and J ends lost 5 bases and 8 bases, in that order; junction bases with no gene match: 15. The CDR3 runs 16 residues. Looked up from germline, CDR1 is SGHAT and CDR2 is FQNNGV. The CDR3 region has the DNA TGTGCCAGCAGCAAAGTGGCGGGAGTCCCTCTGCATGAGCAGTTCTTC. Protein product: CASSKVAGVPLHEQFF.

The chain carries TRBV4-2 and TRBJ1-2; the D gene is possibly TRBD1 (5 bases). The germline V gene encodes CDR1 LGHNA and CDR2 YNFKEQ. V gave up 0 bases and J gave up 7 bases, with 18 bases separating them. The CDR3 is made up of 16 amino acids. The CDR3 loop reads CASSQEWGRGGRGYTF. The CDR3 region has the DNA TGTGCCAGCAGCCAAGAGTGGGGGAGGGGTGGGCGTGGCTACACCTTC.

V is TRBV12-5 and J is TRBJ1-5; D ambiguous. Trimming stripped 3 bases from V and 4 bases from J, with 10 bases between. CDR1 and CDR2 (germline): LGHNT, FRNRAP. This CDR3 comprises 14 residues. The CDR3: CASGLGTENQPQHF. The CDR3 DNA sequence: TGTGCTAGTGGTTTAGGTACAGAAAATCAGCCCCAGCATTTT.

This chain uses TRBV19 with TRBJ2-5; 13 bases map to TRBD2. Germline V gives CDR1 LNHDA, CDR2 SQIVND (reference sequence). Unmatched junction bases numbered 3, after V lost 1 base and J lost 4 bases. There are 16 residues in the CDR3. DNA of the CDR3: TGTGCCAGTAGTATAGGGACTAGCGGGAGCGGAGAGACCCAGTACTTC. It codes for CASSIGTSGSGETQYF.

The V gene is TRBV7-9, the J gene TRBJ2-5; TRBD1 matches at 9 bases. The CDR3 is made up of 14 amino acids. Looked up from germline, CDR1 is SEHNR and CDR2 is FQNEAQ (reference sequence). The junction had 6 bases not matched to a gene; V was cut back by 5 bases and J by 5 bases. The DNA for the CDR3 is TGTGCCAGCAGCCCAGGACAGGGGCCCGAGACCCAGTACTTC. This translates into CASSPGQGPETQYF.

This clone was seen only once. The rearrangement uses TRBV27 and TRBJ2-5, with D possibly TRBD2 on 6 matching bases. Matching the DNA end better, TRBJ2-7 makes the J call doubtful. Germline CDR1 and CDR2: MNHEY and SMNVEV (reference sequence). The CDR3 length is 14 residues. The chain's CDR3 is CASAFGGSSYEQYF. As DNA, the CDR3 is TGTGCCAGCGCCTTCGGGGGAAGCTCCTACGAGCAGTACTTC.

There are a few counts of this clone. The chain recombines TRBV10-3 with TRBJ1-3; the match to TRBD1 covers 7 bases. Germline CDR1 is ENHRY and CDR2 is SYGVKD. The CDR3 covers 18 residues. The ends lost 6 bases at V and 2 bases at J; junction bases unmatched: 16. The CDR3 reads CAIRRSLTGEVPGNTIYF. Written as DNA, the CDR3 is TGTGCCATCAGGAGATCCTTAACAGGGGAGGTCCCTGGAAACACCATATATTTT.

V is TRBV7-3 and J is TRBJ2-2; D may be TRBD2 (6 bases). The V and J ends lost 5 bases and 1 base respectively, with 14 bases between them. This CDR3 has 16 amino acids. Germline CDR1 SGHTA, CDR2 FQGTGA. CDR3 sequence: CASSKTGTLNTGELFF. The CDR3 coding sequence is TGTGCCAGCAGCAAAACCGGGACTCTGAACACCGGGGAGCTGTTTTTT.

The chain couples TRBV4-2 to TRBJ1-4; possible D gene TRBD1, 6 bases. CDR1 is LGHNA and CDR2 is YNFKEQ in the germline V gene. The V gene lost 2 bases and the J gene lost 6 bases, with 13 bases spanning the gap. This CDR3 spans 15 amino acids. Here the CDR3 reads CASSQLTGADEKLFF. The CDR3 DNA sequence: TGTGCCAGCAGCCAATTGACAGGAGCGGATGAAAAACTGTTTTTT.

The V gene is TRBV28, the J gene TRBJ1-4, with TRBD1 as a possible D gene (6 bases). V lost 6 bases to trimming and J lost 8 bases, with 19 bases between them. Germline lookup yields CDR1 MDHEN and CDR2 SYDVKM. The CDR3 runs to 15 residues. CDR3 nucleotides: TGTGCCAGCAGACCCCAACAGGGCCTTGTAGAAAAACTGTTTTTT. It encodes CASRPQQGLVEKLFF.

The chain carries TRBV2 and TRBJ2-2, with D possibly matching TRBD2 (6 bases). The CDR3 is made up of 13 amino acids. CDR1 is SNHLY, CDR2 FYNNEI, per germline. Trimming shortened V by 7 bases and J by 5 bases, and 11 bases separated the two germline ends. CDR3 sequence reads: CASKRLVTGELFF. The CDR3 bases are TGTGCCAGCAAACGACTAGTAACCGGGGAGCTGTTTTTT.

J is TRBJ2-7 and V is TRBV27; D ambiguous. Trimming removed 8 bases at V and 1 base at J, with 12 bases between. The CDR3 runs 13 residues. The germline V gene has CDR1 MNHEY and CDR2 SMNVEV (reference sequence). This CDR3 is CASAVVVSYEQYF. In DNA, the CDR3 is TGTGCCAGCGCGGTCGTGGTGTCCTACGAGCAGTACTTC.

The genes are TRBV7-9 and TRBJ1-2; possible D gene TRBD1, 5 bases. The CDR3 contains 14 residues. V shed 1 base and J shed 4 bases, with 10 bases lying between them. Germline V lookup: CDR1 SEHNR, CDR2 FQNEAQ (reference sequence). The CDR3 protein is CASSLEGSGYGYTF. CDR3 DNA sequence: TGTGCCAGCAGCTTAGAGGGGTCGGGCTATGGCTACACCTTC.

This clone was found once. The chain uses TRBV25-1 and TRBJ1-2; no clear D gene. V lost 6 bases, J lost 4 bases, and 15 bases lay in between. Germline V gives CDR1 MGHDK, CDR2 SYGVNS. The CDR3 is made up of 14 amino acids. CDR3 bases: TGTGCCAGCAGGGCCCCAACGTGGGCCTATGGCTACACCTTC. Its protein is CASRAPTWAYGYTF.

V usage is TRBV2 and J usage is TRBJ1-5; D ambiguous. V lost 4 bases to trimming and J lost 4 bases, with 14 bases between them. The CDR3 contains 15 residues. Germline CDR1 and CDR2: SNHLY and FYNNEI. CDR3 sequence (DNA): TGTGCCAGCAGTGGTCAAAGGGAGGTAAATCAGCCCCAGCATTTT. As protein: CASSGQREVNQPQHF.

J is TRBJ2-5 and V is TRBV5-1; D may be TRBD1 (5 bases). Germline values: CDR1 SGHRS, CDR2 YFSETQ. The V end lost 4 bases, the J end lost 0 bases, and 10 bases lay between the germline ends. The CDR3 has 14 amino acids. CDR3 coding DNA: TGCGCCAGCAGCGGGGCTTCGCACCAAGAGACCCAGTACTTC. The encoded protein is CASSGASHQETQYF.

The chain joins TRBV11-2 to TRBJ2-3; possible D gene TRBD1, 6 bases. Germline CDR1 reads SGHAT; CDR2 reads FQNNGV. The CDR3 length is 16 residues. V was shortened by 1 base and J by 4 bases, with 15 bases between the two germline ends. CDR3: CASSLVSQGRADTQYF. The DNA of the CDR3 is TGTGCCAGCAGCTTAGTTTCACAGGGCAGGGCAGATACGCAGTATTTT.

The J gene is TRBJ2-2, the V gene TRBV19; TRBD2 aligns across 11 bases. The V segment lost 7 bases and the J segment 6 bases; nucleotides outside the gene matches: 10. The CDR3 is 16 amino acids. Germline V gene data show CDR1 as LNHDA and CDR2 as SQIVND (reference sequence). CDR3 sequence reads: CASILTSGSGSGELFF. DNA of the CDR3: TGTGCCAGTATCCTAACTAGCGGGAGTGGATCCGGGGAGCTGTTTTTT.